This T cell receptor (beta chain) was recovered during a study of T cell responses to AZD1222 COVID-19 vaccine. Whole-study results and caveats: Spike-wide coverage was observed for vaccine-associated CD4 TCRs, with dominant responses at 160-218 and 743-854. Among those given AZD1222, only five or six were seropositive at baseline. A reported finding is that nearly half of spike-specific TCRs target unmutated variant regions.

Measured with immunoSEQ multiplex PCR; TCRdb has only the in-frame clones, and not every one. This table holds around 61,000 clones, roughly 88% found once. Note on this clone: Antigen specificity is unknown.

CDR1 is SGHNT and CDR2 is YYREEE in the germline V gene (reference sequence). The J segment lost 5 bases and the V segment lost 3 bases, leaving 6 bases of the junction unmatched. The CDR3 extends over 14 amino acids. The specimen comprised peripheral blood, sampled on day 0 of AZD1222 vaccination. The receptor's source is an adult in good health. V gene TRBV5-4 combines with J gene TRBJ2-3, with 7 positions matching TRBD1. The CDR3 region is CASSSRQGRDTQYF. CDR3 bases: TGTGCCAGCAGCTCCCGACAGGGTCGAGATACGCAGTATTTT.